A single sample gave rise to the 26 T cell receptor beta chains below, sequenced in a study of cytomegalovirus exposure and HLA in healthy donors. Profiled with immunoSEQ multiplex PCR; TCRdb holds only in-frame clones, not every one. The data hold 100,000 or so clones, with around nine tenths observed a single time. The material sequenced was PBMCs. These receptors originate from a woman aged 30 to 39 in good health and CMV-seronegative.

This chain joins TRBV27 and TRBJ2-7; tentative D call: TRBD2 (7 bases). V was cut by 6 bases and J by 2 bases, with 14 bases left in between. Germline loops: CDR1 MNHEY, CDR2 SMNVEV (reference sequence). This CDR3 spans 14 amino acids. The CDR3 coding sequence is TGTGCCAGCAGCCTCGAGGGGGGGACCTACGAGCAGTACTTC. This translates into CASSLEGGTYEQYF.

V gene TRBV19 combines with J gene TRBJ2-7; TRBD2 might be the D (6 bases). The ends were cut back, 5 bases at V and 3 bases at J, with 23 bases in the middle. The CDR3 has 17 amino acids. The germline V gene encodes CDR1 LNHDA and CDR2 SQIVND (reference sequence). CDR3 sequence: CASSHRGGTKPGYEQYF. The CDR3, as DNA: TGTGCCAGTAGTCACCGGGGCGGGACCAAACCGGGCTACGAGCAGTACTTC.

CDR3 in DNA: TGTGCCAGTAGTATAGAACACTTCATACGGGACAGGGCTTCTGGGGCCAACGTCCTGACTTTC. Its translation is CASSIEHFIRDRASGANVLTF. The chain is built from TRBV19 and TRBJ2-6; 9 bases agree with TRBD1. Germline CDR1 is LNHDA and CDR2 is SQIVND (reference sequence). Trimming took 0 bases from V and 1 from J; bases not matched to a gene: 13. This CDR3 spans 21 amino acids.

CDR3 DNA sequence: TGTGCCAGCAGTGAAGCGGGAGGGACAGGGAACATTCAGTACTTC. Residues: CASSEAGGTGNIQYF. The chain recombines TRBV2 with TRBJ2-4; 9 positions match TRBD1. J lost 7 bases, V lost 0 bases, and 4 bases had no gene match. Germline lookup yields CDR1 SNHLY and CDR2 FYNNEI. The CDR3 is 15 residues long.

In its sample, this clone was seen many times. The V gene is TRBV5-4, the J gene TRBJ1-2; D perhaps matches TRBD1 (5 bases). Germline CDR1 and CDR2: SGHNT and YYREEE (reference sequence). CDR3 length: 12 residues. Trimming stripped 4 bases from V and 6 bases from J, with 10 bases between. This chain's CDR3 is CASSLNRNGYTF. Here the CDR3 DNA reads TGTGCCAGCAGCCTTAACAGGAATGGCTACACCTTC.

The rearrangement joins TRBV5-4 to TRBJ2-2, with 9 nucleotides matching TRBD2. J lost 6 bases, V lost 4 bases, and 7 bases had no gene match. The length of the CDR3 is 15 residues. CDR1 is SGHNT and CDR2 is YYREEE in the germline V gene (reference sequence). The CDR3 DNA sequence: TGTGCCAGCAGCCAGAGCGGGAGGATGGCCGGGGAGCTGTTTTTT. Encoded protein: CASSQSGRMAGELFF.

The V gene is TRBV9, the J gene TRBJ2-1; 8 bases agree with TRBD2. Germline assignment: CDR1 SGDLS and CDR2 YYNGEE. The CDR3 sequence is 15 residues long. V lost 5 bases, J lost 7 bases, and 11 bases stayed unmatched. For the CDR3, the DNA is TGTGCCAGCAGTACAAGCGGGAGATTTTATAATGAGCAGTTCTTC. Translating it yields CASSTSGRFYNEQFF.

The rearrangement links TRBV2 to TRBJ2-7; TRBD1 agrees at 8 bases. From germline, CDR1 is SNHLY and CDR2 FYNNEI. This CDR3 has 13 residues. The J segment lost 4 bases and the V segment lost 6 bases, leaving 5 bases of the junction unmatched. The CDR3 reads CASRGTGPYEQYF. The DNA for the CDR3 is TGTGCCAGCAGGGGGACAGGACCTTACGAGCAGTACTTC.

V gene TRBV29-1 combines with J gene TRBJ2-7; 7 nucleotides align to TRBD2. CDR1 is SQVTM, CDR2 ANQGSEA, per germline. With V trimmed by 1 base and J by 3 bases, 3 bases remained unmatched. The CDR3 runs 13 residues. CDR3 DNA: TGCAGCGTTGAAGGTCCTAGCGGCTACGAGCAGTACTTC. This sequence encodes CSVEGPSGYEQYF.

This chain uses TRBV27 with TRBJ2-7, with a tentative D call TRBD2 (5 bases). CDR1 is MNHEY and CDR2 is SMNVEV in the germline V gene (reference sequence). Deletions cut 6 bases from V and 6 bases from J, with 18 bases between. CDR3 size: 14 residues. CDR3: CASSDSLGRAEQYF. In DNA, the CDR3 is TGTGCCAGCAGCGACTCCCTAGGGCGGGCCGAGCAGTACTTC.

This clone was recorded once. CDR3 residues: CASSQARGGMRDEQFF. In DNA form, the CDR3 reads TGCGCCAGCAGCCAAGCGCGGGGGGGGATGCGGGATGAGCAGTTCTTC. The V and J genes are TRBV4-1 and TRBJ2-1, with TRBD2 matching 9 bases. The junction had 9 bases not matched to a gene; V was cut back by 1 base and J by 8 bases. Germline CDR1 and CDR2: MGHRA and YSYEKL. The CDR3 is 16 amino acids.

The gene calls are TRBV2 and TRBJ1-2; 7 bases fit TRBD1. The germline V gene has CDR1 SNHLY and CDR2 FYNNEI. This CDR3 is 16 amino acids long. The V gene end was trimmed by 6 bases and the J gene end by 2 bases; junction bases not matched to a gene: 12. For the CDR3, the DNA is TGTGCCAGCAGCAGCCCCGGACAGGACATAAACTATGGCTACACCTTC. Protein: CASSSPGQDINYGYTF.

This sequence joins TRBV9 and TRBJ2-7; 7 nucleotides align to TRBD2. The CDR3 loop spans 15 amino acids. Trimming took 4 bases from V and 6 from J; bases not matched to a gene: 13. Germline CDR1 is SGDLS and CDR2 is YYNGEE. CDR3 in DNA: TGTGCCAGCAGCAATAGAGCGGGGAAGACGGCCGAGCAGTACTTC. This gives the protein CASSNRAGKTAEQYF.

This chain uses TRBV9 with TRBJ2-3; 11 positions match TRBD2. The CDR3 loop spans 18 amino acids. The V segment lost 2 bases and the J segment 0 bases; nucleotides outside the gene matches: 8. Germline V CDR1 and CDR2: SGDLS, YYNGEE. CDR3 bases: TGTGCCAGCAGCGTCGGACTAGCGGGCCCCCCCAGCACAGATACGCAGTATTTT. This translates into CASSVGLAGPPSTDTQYF. The full variable domain, rest sourced from reference TRBV9 and TRBJ2-3, is DSGVTQTPKHLITATGQRVTLRCSPRSGDLSVYWYQQSLDQGLQFLIQYYNGEERAKGNILERFSAQQFPDLHSELNLSSLELGDSALYFCASSVGLAGPPSTDTQYFGPGTRLTVL.

This chain connects TRBV19 to TRBJ1-2, with D perhaps matching TRBD1 (6 bases). This CDR3 has 14 residues. Between the trimmed V and J ends, which lost 5 bases and 8 bases, there was a span of 18 bases. Germline-derived CDR1 and CDR2 are LNHDA and SQIVND (reference sequence). CDR3 sequence (DNA): TGTGCCAGTAGTCCCCCCGGACAGCGAACGGGCTACACCTTC. Encoded protein: CASSPPGQRTGYTF. Drawing the rest from reference TRBV19 and TRBJ1-2, the complete variable domain is DGGITQSPKYLFRKEGQNVTLSCEQNLNHDAMYWYRQDPGQGLRLIYYSQIVNDFQKGDIAEGYSVSREKKESFPLTVTSAQKNPTAFYLCASSPPGQRTGYTFGSGTRLTVV.

Worth noting for this clone: A read error may produce the germline difference seen at one junction end. The chain carries TRBV29-1 and TRBJ2-3; 11 nucleotides match TRBD1. The germline V gene has CDR1 SQVTM and CDR2 ANQGSEA. CDR3 length: 12 amino acids. CDR3 coding DNA: TGCAGCGCCACTTTGGGCGGACAGGGGGCGAATTTT. Protein product: CSATLGGQGANF.

This chain connects TRBV5-4 to TRBJ2-1, with 8 bases aligning to TRBD2. This CDR3 has 16 amino acids. With 0 bases clipped from V and 0 bases from J, the junction kept 2 bases outside the gene matches. Germline loops: CDR1 SGHNT, CDR2 YYREEE (reference sequence). CDR3 amino acids: CASSLDGRASYNEQFF. CDR3 in DNA: TGTGCCAGCAGCTTGGACGGGAGGGCCTCCTACAATGAGCAGTTCTTC.

The chain joins TRBV19 to TRBJ1-1; weak D call: TRBD1 (5 bases). The V gene's germline CDR1 is LNHDA and CDR2 SQIVND (reference sequence). CDR3 length: 14 amino acids. Trimming removed 5 bases at V and 1 base at J, with 11 bases between. CDR3 protein: CASSGQRGNTEAFF. In DNA, the CDR3 is TGTGCCAGTAGTGGACAAAGGGGGAACACTGAAGCTTTCTTT.

The rearrangement joins TRBV7-2 to TRBJ2-1; 7 nucleotides line up with TRBD2. The germline V gene encodes CDR1 SGHTA and CDR2 FQGNSA. Trimming at V came to 5 bases and at J to 7 bases, leaving 8 bases not matched to a gene. There are 14 residues in the CDR3. CDR3 sequence reads: CASSPGREFNEQFF. The CDR3 nucleotides read TGTGCCAGCAGCCCTGGGAGGGAATTTAATGAGCAGTTCTTC.

The chain recombines TRBV6-4 with TRBJ2-1, with D unclear. This CDR3 comprises 15 residues. Germline V gene sequence: CDR1 MRHNA, CDR2 SNTAGT. The V and J ends lost 4 bases and 4 bases respectively, with 14 bases between them. CDR3: CASSVEIDAYNEQFF. The CDR3 region has the DNA TGTGCCAGCAGTGTCGAAATCGATGCGTACAATGAGCAGTTCTTC.

This chain uses TRBV27 with TRBJ2-2, with D possibly TRBD2 on 7 matching bases. Germline V gives CDR1 MNHEY, CDR2 SMNVEV (reference sequence). V was shortened by 7 bases and J by 3 bases, with 15 bases between the two germline ends. The CDR3 runs 15 residues. This CDR3 reads CASNLGGQHTGELFF. The DNA of the CDR3 is TGTGCCAGCAACTTGGGGGGGCAACACACCGGGGAGCTGTTTTTT.

V usage is TRBV11-3 and J usage is TRBJ1-1; D is perhaps TRBD1 (5 bases). Germline CDR1 SGHNT, CDR2 YENEEA. The V end was cut by 1 base, the J end by 1 base, with 10 bases between. The CDR3 totals 15 residues. CDR3 coding DNA: TGTGCCAGCAGCTTAGGGGGCTCGACGAACACTGAAGCTTTCTTT. Its translation: CASSLGGSTNTEAFF.

This chain connects TRBV4-3 to TRBJ2-7; D might be TRBD2 (6 bases). The V end was cut by 0 bases, the J end by 5 bases, with 11 bases between. Germline loops: CDR1 LGHNA, CDR2 YSLEER. The CDR3 sequence is 14 residues long. This chain's CDR3 is CASSQEGRLDEQYF. Written as DNA, the CDR3 is TGCGCCAGCAGCCAAGAAGGGAGGCTCGACGAGCAGTACTTC.

This clone was picked up a small number of times. One end of the junction is discordant with germline, which a read error may explain. This chain links TRBV28 with TRBJ2-4; D is perhaps TRBD2 (5 bases). There are 13 residues in the CDR3. The V gene's germline CDR1 is MDHEN and CDR2 SYDVKM. CDR3 in amino acids: CASSEGAEEVEHF. The CDR3 coding sequence is TGTGCCAGCAGCGAGGGAGCGGAGGAGGTAGAGCACTTC.

The rearrangement uses TRBV27 and TRBJ1-2; 8 bases fit TRBD1. Trimming removed 3 bases from V and 6 bases from J; junction bases left unmatched: 9. Germline CDR1 reads MNHEY; CDR2 reads SMNVEV (reference sequence). The CDR3 covers 15 residues. The CDR3 sequence: CASSFGQGGGDGYTF. The CDR3 DNA is TGTGCCAGCAGTTTCGGACAGGGTGGGGGCGATGGCTACACCTTC.

V gene TRBV10-3 combines with J gene TRBJ2-6; 8 bases agree with TRBD1. Germline V CDR1 and CDR2: ENHRY, SYGVKD. J was trimmed by 2 bases and V by 0 bases; bases with no gene match: 6. The CDR3 contains 18 residues. This chain's CDR3 is CAISESQGALPGANVLTF. The CDR3 bases are TGTGCCATCAGTGAGTCCCAGGGGGCGCTTCCTGGGGCCAACGTCCTGACTTTC.